This T cell receptor beta chain stems from a study of CD8+CD57+ T cells in acquired aplastic anemia. Study at large: DNA recovered from sorted CD4+ and CD8+ cells had a mean of roughly 3 ug. Study observations and caveats: Patients and controls turned out to have 25 to 35 CD8+ CDR3 sequences in common.

Notes on this clonotype: Its antigen is still unknown.

Deletions cut 2 bases from V and 0 bases from J, with 8 bases between. The CDR3 consists of 14 residues. CDR1 and CDR2 from the germline V gene are ENHRY and SYGVKD. Genomic DNA, the template, was used for profiling of the TCR beta VDJ and CDR3. TCRdb reprocessed the reads with MiXCR, giving one entry per CDR3 protein. The sample carries 150,000 or so distinct CDR3 sequences, approximately 44% recorded once. Those patients picked for sequencing had displayed CD8+CD57+ cell expansion on flow cytometry. The specimen sequenced was sorted CD4+, CD8+, or CD8+CD57+ T cells (not recorded which) from PBMCs. This chain joins TRBV10-3 and TRBJ2-7; maybe TRBD2 (6 bases). This TCR was recovered from a human donor with aplastic anemia. The CDR3 DNA sequence: TGTGCCATCAGTGAGATAGCGGACTCCTACGAGCAGTACTTC. Protein sequence: CAISEIADSYEQYF.